This TCR beta chain was sequenced in a study of T cell changes during pregnancy in multiple sclerosis. CDR1 is SGHTA and CDR2 is FQGTGA in the germline V gene. V was pared by 2 bases and J by 5 bases, with 9 bases between. The CDR3 length is 13 residues. The table came from immunoSEQ multiplex PCR; TCRdb's copy has only in-frame clones and leaves some out. The sample holds approximately 33,000 clones, 92% seen once. The chain uses TRBV7-3 and TRBJ2-5, with no clear D. This material consisted of CD4+ T cells from peripheral blood mononuclear cells, taken after pregnancy. The source is a female donor with multiple sclerosis, enrolled in a pregnancy study. Here the CDR3 DNA reads TGTGCCAGCAGCTTACTTACGGAGGAGACCCAGTACTTC. Protein sequence: CASSLLTEETQYF.